One sample yielded the 20 T cell receptor beta chains listed below, sequenced in a study of shared clonotypes between healthy human individuals. TCRdb's table, derived via immunoSEQ multiplex PCR, lists solely in-frame clones and lacks some. The sample records millions of clones, approximately 94% being singletons. The specimen was naive CD4+ T cells sorted from blood. Subset denoted: CD45RA+ positively selected. The receptors stem from a man between 18 and 35 years old in good health.

About this clone: The sample has other DNA sequences that encode this CDR3 too. The DNA of the CDR3 is TGCGCCAGCAGCTTGACAGGGGGTGGCGAGCAGTACTTC. This encodes CASSLTGGGEQYF. The chain recombines TRBV5-1 with TRBJ2-7; 8 positions agree with TRBD1. The germline V gene encodes CDR1 SGHRS and CDR2 YFSETQ. The J segment lost 6 bases and the V segment lost 1 base, leaving 3 bases of the junction unmatched. This CDR3 is 13 amino acids long.

V usage is TRBV18 and J usage is TRBJ1-6; the D is unclear. V lost 5 bases to trimming and J lost 4 bases, with 21 bases between them. Germline values: CDR1 KGHSH, CDR2 LQKENI. The CDR3 is 18 amino acids. This CDR3 reads CASSSLEQDGRYNSPLHF. CDR3 in DNA: TGTGCCAGCTCATCTCTAGAGCAGGACGGAAGATATAATTCACCCCTCCACTTT.

The DNA of the CDR3 is TGTGCCAGCAGCCCGGGACAGGGCTATCAGCCCCAGCATTTT. The encoded protein is CASSPGQGYQPQHF. The rearrangement uses TRBV28 and TRBJ1-5; 9 nucleotides align to TRBD1. Trimming took 6 bases from V and 5 from J; bases not matched to a gene: 5. Germline CDR1 reads MDHEN; CDR2 reads SYDVKM. The CDR3 runs to 14 residues.

The chain uses TRBV23-1 and TRBJ1-1; no reliable D call. TRBV23-1 is classed as an ORF, of uncertain function. Deletions cut 4 bases from V and 1 base from J, with 16 bases between. The CDR3 is 16 residues long. The CDR3 is CASSPLRGRTNTEAFF. CDR3 in DNA: TGCGCCAGCAGTCCACTCCGAGGACGGACGAACACTGAAGCTTTCTTT.

This chain connects TRBV19 to TRBJ1-1, with 8 positions matching TRBD1. Germline CDR1 reads LNHDA; CDR2 reads SQIVND (reference sequence). The CDR3 has 13 amino acids. V trimming: 7 bases; J trimming: 4 bases; junction bases outside the gene matches: 5. The chain's CDR3 is CASTADRATEAFF. The CDR3 coding sequence is TGTGCCAGTACCGCGGACAGGGCCACTGAAGCTTTCTTT.

With respect to this clone: Other nucleotide sequences in the sample specify the same CDR3. The rearrangement joins TRBV30 to TRBJ2-1, with 8 bases identical to TRBD2. V shed 3 bases and J 4 bases; nucleotides not matched to a gene: 2. The CDR3 consists of 13 residues. CDR1 GTSNPN and CDR2 SVGIG come from the germline V gene (reference sequence). The CDR3 sequence is CAWSGGAYNEQFF. CDR3 DNA sequence: TGTGCCTGGAGCGGGGGGGCTTACAATGAGCAGTTCTTC.

This chain uses TRBV6-1 with TRBJ1-5; no firm D call. The V and J ends lost 4 bases and 10 bases respectively, with 14 bases between them. Germline V gene data show CDR1 as MNHNS and CDR2 as SASEGT. This CDR3 is built from 13 residues. CDR3: CASSVIMAAPQHF. For the CDR3, the DNA is TGTGCCAGCAGTGTTATTATGGCAGCCCCCCAGCATTTT.

The chain has TRBV19 and TRBJ1-5; 7 bases agree with TRBD1. Germline CDR1 reads LNHDA; CDR2 reads SQIVND (reference sequence). Trimming removed 6 bases from V and 1 base from J; junction bases left unmatched: 6. The CDR3 has 15 amino acids. The CDR3 coding sequence is TGTGCCAGTAGGACGACAGGGACAAGCAATCAGCCCCAGCATTTT. Translation gives CASRTTGTSNQPQHF.

This chain connects TRBV6-1 to TRBJ1-2; TRBD1 matches 7 bases. V gave up 3 bases and J gave up 4 bases; unmatched junction bases: 2. Germline CDR1 and CDR2: MNHNS and SASEGT. This CDR3 region has 13 residues. CDR3 region: CASSDAGGYGYTF. The CDR3 DNA is TGTGCCAGCAGTGACGCAGGGGGCTATGGCTACACCTTC.

This chain connects TRBV11-3 to TRBJ2-1; D is unclear. This CDR3 has 14 amino acids. Trimming stripped 1 base from V and 9 bases from J, with 13 bases between. The germline CDR1 and CDR2 sequences are SGHNT and YENEEA. The CDR3 protein is CASSLAPASVEQFF. CDR3 in DNA: TGTGCCAGCAGCTTAGCCCCCGCCTCTGTTGAGCAGTTCTTC.

V gene TRBV4-1 combines with J gene TRBJ2-7; D tentatively fits TRBD1 or TRBD2 (6 bases each). The CDR3 totals 16 residues. Germline assignment: CDR1 MGHRA and CDR2 YSYEKL. The ends were cut back, 3 bases at V and 7 bases at J, with 22 bases in the middle. CDR3 sequence reads: CASSQGVGGGLGEQYF. CDR3 nucleotides: TGCGCCAGCAGCCAGGGGGTTGGAGGGGGTTTAGGGGAGCAGTACTTC.

J is TRBJ1-1 and V is TRBV29-1; 7 positions match TRBD1. Per the germline V gene, CDR1 is SQVTM and CDR2 is ANQGSEA. This CDR3 is built from 15 residues. Losses at the gene ends were 6 bases for V and 1 base for J; bases not matched to a gene: 11. CDR3 in amino acids: CSVKEYRGGNTEAFF. As DNA, the CDR3 is TGCAGCGTCAAAGAGTACAGGGGTGGGAACACTGAAGCTTTCTTT.

The V gene is TRBV27, the J gene TRBJ2-1, with 8 bases that match TRBD1. The CDR3 length is 14 residues. The J segment lost 5 bases and the V segment lost 6 bases, leaving 6 bases of the junction unmatched. Per the germline V gene, CDR1 is MNHEY and CDR2 is SMNVEV (reference sequence). The chain's CDR3 is CASRGQGTHNEQFF. The DNA for the CDR3 is TGTGCCAGCAGAGGACAGGGCACCCACAATGAGCAGTTCTTC.

The chain couples TRBV6-6 to TRBJ1-4; D unresolved. The CDR3 runs to 11 residues. Trimming removed 7 bases at V and 3 bases at J, with 3 bases between. Germline lookup yields CDR1 MNHNY and CDR2 SVGAGI (reference sequence). The CDR3 is CASTSNEKLFF. The CDR3 DNA reads as TGTGCCAGCACCTCTAATGAAAAACTGTTTTTT.

The chain couples TRBV5-1 to TRBJ2-7; D gene ambiguous. CDR1 is SGHRS, CDR2 YFSETQ, per germline. V lost 2 bases and J 0 bases, leaving 9 bases between the germline ends. The length of the CDR3 is 14 residues. CDR3 nucleotide sequence: TGCGCCAGCAGCTTCGGAGACTCCTCCTACGAGCAGTACTTC. It codes for CASSFGDSSYEQYF.

V usage is TRBV5-4 and J usage is TRBJ1-1, with a tentative D call TRBD1 (5 bases). Trimming took off 3 bases at V and 0 bases at J, with 15 bases between the two ends. This CDR3 comprises 16 residues. Germline values: CDR1 SGHNT, CDR2 YYREEE (reference sequence). The CDR3 region is CASSSGGVKMNTEAFF. The CDR3 region has the DNA TGTGCCAGCAGCTCCGGGGGTGTGAAAATGAACACTGAAGCTTTCTTT. Looking up the rest from reference TRBV5-4 and TRBJ1-1 gives the full variable domain: ETGVTQSPTHLIKTRGQQVTLRCSSQSGHNTVSWYQQALGQGPQFIFQYYREEENGRGNFPPRFSGLQFPNYSSELNVNALELDDSALYLCASSSGGVKMNTEAFFGQGTRLTVV.

This chain joins TRBV5-1 and TRBJ2-2; 13 nucleotides match TRBD2. The CDR3 is 17 residues long. V was clipped by 7 bases and J by 4 bases; unmatched bases: 10. The germline V gene encodes CDR1 SGHRS and CDR2 YFSETQ. The CDR3 loop reads CASRGTSGNQGTGELFF. CDR3 DNA: TGCGCCAGCCGCGGGACTAGCGGGAATCAAGGCACCGGGGAGCTGTTTTTT.

Details on this clone: A much larger clone is a single base away; this may be a read error. Other DNA sequences within the sample encode an identical CDR3. The gene calls are TRBV5-1 and TRBJ2-5; the D is unclear. Germline V gives CDR1 SGHRS, CDR2 YFSETQ. The CDR3 runs 11 residues. The germline V and J ends were trimmed by 5 bases and 2 bases, with 4 bases remaining between them. The CDR3 coding sequence is TGCGCCAGCAGTTTGCAAGAGACCCAGTACTTC. It is translated as CASSLQETQYF.

The chain couples TRBV27 to TRBJ1-1; maybe TRBD1 (5 bases). Trimming cost V 6 bases and J 6 bases, with 20 bases left between them. Germline V gives CDR1 MNHEY, CDR2 SMNVEV (reference sequence). This CDR3 comprises 15 residues. In DNA, the CDR3 is TGTGCCAGCAGACCCGGTGGCAGGGCTTCCGCTGAAGCTTTCTTT. Amino acid sequence: CASRPGGRASAEAFF.

The chain joins TRBV6-1 to TRBJ1-2, with unresolved D. This CDR3 contains 10 residues. Germline CDR1 reads MNHNS; CDR2 reads SASEGT. V was trimmed by 7 bases and J by 5 bases, leaving 5 bases between them. CDR3 in DNA: TGTGCCAGCAATGAGTATGGCTACACCTTC. Translated: CASNEYGYTF.